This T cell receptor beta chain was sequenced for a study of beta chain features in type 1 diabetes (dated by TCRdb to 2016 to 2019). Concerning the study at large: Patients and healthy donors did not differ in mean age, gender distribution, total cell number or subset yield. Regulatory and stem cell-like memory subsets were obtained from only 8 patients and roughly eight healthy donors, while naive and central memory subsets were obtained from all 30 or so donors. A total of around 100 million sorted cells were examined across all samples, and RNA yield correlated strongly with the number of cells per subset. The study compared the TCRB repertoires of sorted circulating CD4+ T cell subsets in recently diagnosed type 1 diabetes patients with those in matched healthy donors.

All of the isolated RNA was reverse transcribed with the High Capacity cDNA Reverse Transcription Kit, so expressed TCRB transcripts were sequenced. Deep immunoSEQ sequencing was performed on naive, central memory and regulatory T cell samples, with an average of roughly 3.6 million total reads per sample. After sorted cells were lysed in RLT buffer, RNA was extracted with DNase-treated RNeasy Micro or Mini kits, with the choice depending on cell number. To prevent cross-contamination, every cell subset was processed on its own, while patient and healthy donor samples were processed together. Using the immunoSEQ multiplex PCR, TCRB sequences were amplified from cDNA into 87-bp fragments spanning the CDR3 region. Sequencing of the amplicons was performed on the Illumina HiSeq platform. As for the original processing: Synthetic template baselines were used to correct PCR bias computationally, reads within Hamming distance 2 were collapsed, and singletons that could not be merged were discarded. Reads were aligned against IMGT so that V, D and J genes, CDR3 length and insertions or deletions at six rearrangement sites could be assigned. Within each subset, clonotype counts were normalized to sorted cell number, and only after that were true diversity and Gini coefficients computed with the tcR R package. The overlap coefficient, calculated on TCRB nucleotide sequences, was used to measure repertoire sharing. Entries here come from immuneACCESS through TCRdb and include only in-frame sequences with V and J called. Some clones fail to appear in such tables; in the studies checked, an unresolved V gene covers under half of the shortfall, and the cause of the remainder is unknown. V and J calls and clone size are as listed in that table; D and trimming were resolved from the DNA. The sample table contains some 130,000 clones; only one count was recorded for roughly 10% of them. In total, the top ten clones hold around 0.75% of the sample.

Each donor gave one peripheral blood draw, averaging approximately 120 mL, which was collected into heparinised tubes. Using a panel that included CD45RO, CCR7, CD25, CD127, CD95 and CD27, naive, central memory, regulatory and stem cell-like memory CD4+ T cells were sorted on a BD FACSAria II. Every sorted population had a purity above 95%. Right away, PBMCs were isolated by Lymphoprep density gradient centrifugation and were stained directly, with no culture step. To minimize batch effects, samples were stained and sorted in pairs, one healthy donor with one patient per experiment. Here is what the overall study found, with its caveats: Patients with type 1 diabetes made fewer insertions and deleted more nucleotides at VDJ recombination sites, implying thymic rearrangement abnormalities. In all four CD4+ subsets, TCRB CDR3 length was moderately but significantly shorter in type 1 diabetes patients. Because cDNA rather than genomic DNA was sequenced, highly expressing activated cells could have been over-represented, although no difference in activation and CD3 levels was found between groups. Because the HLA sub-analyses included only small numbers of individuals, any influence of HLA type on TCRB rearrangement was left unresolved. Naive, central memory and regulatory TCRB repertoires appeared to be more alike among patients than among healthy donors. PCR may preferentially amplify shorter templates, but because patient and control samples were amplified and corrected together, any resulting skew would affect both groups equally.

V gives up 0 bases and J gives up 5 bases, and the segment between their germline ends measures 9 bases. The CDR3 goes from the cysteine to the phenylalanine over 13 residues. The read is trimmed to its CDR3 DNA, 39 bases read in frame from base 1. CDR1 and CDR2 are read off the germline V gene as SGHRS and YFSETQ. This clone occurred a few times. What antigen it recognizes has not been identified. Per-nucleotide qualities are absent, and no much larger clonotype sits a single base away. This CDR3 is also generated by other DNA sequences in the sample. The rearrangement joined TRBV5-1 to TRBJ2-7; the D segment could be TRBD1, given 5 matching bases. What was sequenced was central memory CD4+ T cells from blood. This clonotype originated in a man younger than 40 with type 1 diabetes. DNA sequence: TGCGCCAGCAGCTTGGACGGCAGGGACGAGCAGTACTTC. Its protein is CASSLDGRDEQYF. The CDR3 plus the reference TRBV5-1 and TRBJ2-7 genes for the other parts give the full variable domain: KAGVTQTPRYLIKTRGQQVTLSCSPISGHRSVSWYQQTPGQGLQFLFEYFSETQRNKGNFPGRFSGRQFSNSRSEMNVSTLELGDSALYLCASSLDGRDEQYFGPGTRLTVT.